A single sample gave rise to the 15 T cell receptor beta chains below, sequenced in a study of blood T cell repertoires in COVID-19. This table comes from immunoSEQ multiplex PCR, and its TCRdb copy is limited to in-frame clones, with some not included. The sample contains about 160,000 clones, 65% to 85% of which appear only once. Sequenced sample: peripheral blood. These receptors were obtained from a woman older than 75 with active or convalescent COVID-19.

This chain connects TRBV19 to TRBJ1-4, with unresolved D. With 10 bases removed from V and 5 bases from J, the gap between germline ends came to 17 bases. Germline CDR1 is LNHDA and CDR2 is SQIVND (reference sequence). The CDR3 runs 14 residues. CDR3 residues: CATSFPSVNEKLFF. DNA for the CDR3: TGTGCCACCTCGTTTCCCTCGGTCAATGAAAAACTGTTTTTT.

The rearrangement uses TRBV3-1 (or the pseudogene TRBV3-2) and TRBJ1-6; D is possibly TRBD1 (5 bases). V was shortened by 4 bases and J by 3 bases, with 7 bases between the two germline ends. The CDR3 runs 14 residues. Looked up from germline, CDR1 is LGHDT and CDR2 is YNNKEL (reference sequence). CDR3 amino acids: CASSRGDYNSPLHF. In nucleotides, the CDR3 is TGTGCCAGCAGCCGGGGGGACTATAATTCACCCCTCCACTTT.

The chain combines TRBV7-2 with TRBJ1-1; D unclear. CDR1 SGHTA and CDR2 FQGNSA come from the germline V gene. The CDR3 extends over 15 amino acids. Trimming took 3 bases from V and 1 from J, leaving 12 bases between them. The CDR3 here is CASSFLPHKNTEAFF. The CDR3 bases are TGTGCCAGCAGCTTCCTTCCGCACAAGAACACTGAAGCTTTCTTT.

V and J are TRBV5-4 and TRBJ2-3, with 8 bases identical to TRBD2. CDR1 and CDR2 (germline): SGHNT, YYREEE (reference sequence). The CDR3 has 16 residues. V lost 4 bases and J lost 3; bases outside the gene matches: 10. CDR3 sequence: CASSATSGYKTDTQYF. Here the CDR3 DNA reads TGTGCCAGCAGCGCCACTAGCGGATACAAGACAGATACGCAGTATTTT.

This chain links TRBV19 with TRBJ2-3, with 9 bases that match TRBD2. Germline V gene lookup returns CDR1 LNHDA and CDR2 SQIVND (reference sequence). This CDR3 is 14 amino acids long. In DNA, the CDR3 is TGTGCTGGAGGAAGCGGGGGGAGCACAGATACGCAGTATTTT. The encoded protein is CAGGSGGSTDTQYF.

V gene TRBV6-4 combines with J gene TRBJ1-2; D uncertain. The germline CDR1 and CDR2 sequences are MRHNA and SNTAGT. This CDR3 comprises 14 residues. Trimming removed 5 bases at V and 3 bases at J, with 13 bases between. The CDR3 loop is CASSLTSPYYGYTF. The DNA for the CDR3 is TGTGCCAGCAGTCTAACTAGCCCCTACTATGGCTACACCTTC.

The chain couples TRBV29-1 to TRBJ1-2, with TRBD1 identical over 10 bases. V lost 1 base to trimming and J lost 4 bases; unmatched junction nucleotides: 3. The CDR3 loop spans 14 amino acids. The germline V gene encodes CDR1 SQVTM and CDR2 ANQGSEA. CDR3 nucleotides: TGCAGCGTTGAAGCCAGACAGGGGGCCTATGGCTACACCTTC. Amino acid sequence: CSVEARQGAYGYTF.

The V and J genes are TRBV19 and TRBJ1-5; possible D gene TRBD1, 5 bases. The CDR3 is 16 amino acids. CDR1 is LNHDA and CDR2 is SQIVND in the germline V gene (reference sequence). Trimming cost V 6 bases and J 4 bases, with 19 bases left between them. The CDR3 sequence is CASSTGHSGGNQPQHF. The DNA for the CDR3 is TGTGCCAGTAGCACTGGACACTCCGGGGGGAATCAGCCCCAGCATTTT.

The V gene is TRBV5-1, the J gene TRBJ2-3, with TRBD1 as a possible D gene (6 bases). V was shortened by 4 bases and J by 2 bases, with 11 bases between the two germline ends. Germline V CDR1 and CDR2: SGHRS, YFSETQ. The CDR3 contains 14 residues. The CDR3 DNA is TGCGCCAGCAGCAGCACAGGGACCACAGATACGCAGTATTTT. It encodes CASSSTGTTDTQYF.

The gene calls are TRBV3-1 (or the pseudogene TRBV3-2) and TRBJ2-7, with 11 bases lining up with TRBD1. The CDR3 extends over 16 amino acids. Per germline, CDR1 LGHDT and CDR2 YNNKEL (reference sequence). V gave up 1 base and J gave up 7 bases; unmatched junction bases: 9. The CDR3 sequence: CASSQGPPGQGVEQYF. As DNA, the CDR3 is TGTGCCAGCAGCCAAGGACCCCCGGGACAGGGGGTGGAGCAGTACTTC.

V gene TRBV6-4 combines with J gene TRBJ1-1, with D possibly being TRBD1 (5 bases). V lost 5 bases, J lost 1 base, and 11 bases lay in between. Germline CDR1 is MRHNA and CDR2 is SNTAGT. The CDR3 has 14 amino acids. The CDR3 reads CASSPQGGNTEAFF. CDR3 nucleotides: TGTGCCAGCAGTCCTCAGGGAGGGAACACTGAAGCTTTCTTT.

CDR3 sequence reads: CASSQDSRGATYEQYF. For the CDR3, the DNA is TGCGCCAGCAGCCAAGACTCGCGGGGGGCCACCTACGAGCAGTACTTC. V gene TRBV4-3 combines with J gene TRBJ2-7; TRBD2 matches at 8 bases. Germline lookup yields CDR1 LGHNA and CDR2 YSLEER. V dropped 0 bases and J dropped 2; count of bases not matched to a gene: 6. The CDR3 is made up of 16 amino acids.

The chain couples TRBV3-1 (or the pseudogene TRBV3-2) to TRBJ1-2, with 7 bases lining up with TRBD1. Germline assignment: CDR1 LGHDT and CDR2 YNNKEL (reference sequence). There are 12 residues in the CDR3. Losses at the gene ends were 5 bases for V and 7 bases for J; bases not matched to a gene: 4. DNA for the CDR3: TGTGCCAGCAGCAACAGGGGTGGTGGCTACACCTTC. Encoded protein: CASSNRGGGYTF.

The chain is built from TRBV7-2 and TRBJ1-3; D unresolved. This CDR3 spans 16 amino acids. Deletions cut 3 bases from V and 0 bases from J, with 12 bases between. CDR1 and CDR2 from the germline V gene are SGHTA and FQGNSA. This CDR3 reads CASSFLEVGSGNTIYF. The CDR3 bases are TGTGCCAGCAGCTTCCTGGAGGTTGGCTCTGGAAACACCATATATTTT.

The chain joins TRBV10-2 to TRBJ1-1; 7 bases line up with TRBD1. After removal of 6 bases from V and 4 bases from J, the junction contained 11 bases not matched to a gene. From germline, CDR1 is WSHSY and CDR2 SAAADI. There are 15 residues in the CDR3. In DNA form, the CDR3 reads TGCGCCAGCAGAGCCGGGACAGCGGAGCCCACTGAAGCTTTCTTT. The encoded protein is CASRAGTAEPTEAFF.